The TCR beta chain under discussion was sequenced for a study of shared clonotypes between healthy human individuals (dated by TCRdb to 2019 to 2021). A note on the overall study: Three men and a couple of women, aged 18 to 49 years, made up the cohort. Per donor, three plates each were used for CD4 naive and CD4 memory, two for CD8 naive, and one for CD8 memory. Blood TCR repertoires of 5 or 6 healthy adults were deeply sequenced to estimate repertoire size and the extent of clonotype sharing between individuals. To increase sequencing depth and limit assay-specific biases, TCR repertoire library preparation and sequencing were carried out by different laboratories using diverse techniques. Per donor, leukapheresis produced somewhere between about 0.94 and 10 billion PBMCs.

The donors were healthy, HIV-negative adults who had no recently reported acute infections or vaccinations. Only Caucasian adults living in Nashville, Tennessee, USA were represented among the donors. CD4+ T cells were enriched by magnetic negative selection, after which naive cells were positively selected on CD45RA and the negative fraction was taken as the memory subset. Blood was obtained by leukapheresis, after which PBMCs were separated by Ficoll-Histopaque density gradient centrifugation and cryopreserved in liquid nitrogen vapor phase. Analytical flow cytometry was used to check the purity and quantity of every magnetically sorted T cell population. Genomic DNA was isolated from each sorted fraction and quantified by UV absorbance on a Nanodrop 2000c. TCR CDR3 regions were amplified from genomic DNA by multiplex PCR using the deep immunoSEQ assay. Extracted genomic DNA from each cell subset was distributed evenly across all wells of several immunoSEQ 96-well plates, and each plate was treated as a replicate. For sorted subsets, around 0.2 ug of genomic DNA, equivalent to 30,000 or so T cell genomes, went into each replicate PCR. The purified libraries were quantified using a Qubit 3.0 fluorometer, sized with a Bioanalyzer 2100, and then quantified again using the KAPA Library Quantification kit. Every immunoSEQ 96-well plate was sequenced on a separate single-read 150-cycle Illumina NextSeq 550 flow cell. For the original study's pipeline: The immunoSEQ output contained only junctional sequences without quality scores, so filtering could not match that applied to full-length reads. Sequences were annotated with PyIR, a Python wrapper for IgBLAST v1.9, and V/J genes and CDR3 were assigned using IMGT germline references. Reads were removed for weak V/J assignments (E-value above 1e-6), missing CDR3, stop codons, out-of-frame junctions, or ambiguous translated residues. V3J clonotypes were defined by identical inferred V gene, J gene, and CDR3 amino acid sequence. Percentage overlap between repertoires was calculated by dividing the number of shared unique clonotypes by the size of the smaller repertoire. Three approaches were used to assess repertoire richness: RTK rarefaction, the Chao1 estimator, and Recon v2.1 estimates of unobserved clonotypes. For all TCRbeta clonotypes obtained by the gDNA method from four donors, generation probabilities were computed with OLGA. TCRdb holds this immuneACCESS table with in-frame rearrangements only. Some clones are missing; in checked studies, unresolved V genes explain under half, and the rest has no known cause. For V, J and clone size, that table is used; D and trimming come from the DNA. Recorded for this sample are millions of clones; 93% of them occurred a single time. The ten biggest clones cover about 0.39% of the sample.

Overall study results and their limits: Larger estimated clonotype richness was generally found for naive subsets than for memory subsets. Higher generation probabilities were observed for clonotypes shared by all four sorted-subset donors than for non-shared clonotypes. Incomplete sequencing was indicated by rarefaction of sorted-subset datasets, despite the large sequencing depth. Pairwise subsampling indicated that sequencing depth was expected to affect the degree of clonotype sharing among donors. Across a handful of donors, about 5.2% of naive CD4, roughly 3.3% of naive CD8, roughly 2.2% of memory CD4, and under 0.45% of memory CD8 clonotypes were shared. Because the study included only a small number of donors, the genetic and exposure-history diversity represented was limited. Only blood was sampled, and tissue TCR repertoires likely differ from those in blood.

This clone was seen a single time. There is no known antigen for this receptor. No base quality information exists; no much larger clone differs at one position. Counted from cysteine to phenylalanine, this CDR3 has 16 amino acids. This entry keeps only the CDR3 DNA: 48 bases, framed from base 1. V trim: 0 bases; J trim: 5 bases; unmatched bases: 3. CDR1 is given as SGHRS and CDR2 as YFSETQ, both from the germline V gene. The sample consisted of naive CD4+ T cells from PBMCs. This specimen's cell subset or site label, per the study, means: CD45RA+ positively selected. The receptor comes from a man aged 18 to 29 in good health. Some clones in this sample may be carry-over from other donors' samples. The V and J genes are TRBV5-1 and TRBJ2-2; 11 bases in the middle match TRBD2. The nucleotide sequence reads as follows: TGCGCCAGCAGCTTGGTTCTAGCGGGAGGTACCGGGGAGCTGTTTTTT. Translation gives CASSLVLAGGTGELFF.